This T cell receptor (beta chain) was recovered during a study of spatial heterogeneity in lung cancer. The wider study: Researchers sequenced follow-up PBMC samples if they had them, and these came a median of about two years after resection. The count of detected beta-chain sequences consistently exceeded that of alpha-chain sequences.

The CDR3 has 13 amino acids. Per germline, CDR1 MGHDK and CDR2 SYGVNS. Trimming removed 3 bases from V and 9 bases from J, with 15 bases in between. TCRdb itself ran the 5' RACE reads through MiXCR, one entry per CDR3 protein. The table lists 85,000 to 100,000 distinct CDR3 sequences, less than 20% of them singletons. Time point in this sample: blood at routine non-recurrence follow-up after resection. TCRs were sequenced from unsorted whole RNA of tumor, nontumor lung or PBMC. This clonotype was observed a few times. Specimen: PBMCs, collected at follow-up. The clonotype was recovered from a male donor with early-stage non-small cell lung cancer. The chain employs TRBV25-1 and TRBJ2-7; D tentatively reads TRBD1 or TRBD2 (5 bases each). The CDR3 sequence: CASSDHYRDVQYF. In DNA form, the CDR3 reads TGTGCCAGCAGTGACCACTACCGGGACGTGCAGTACTTC.